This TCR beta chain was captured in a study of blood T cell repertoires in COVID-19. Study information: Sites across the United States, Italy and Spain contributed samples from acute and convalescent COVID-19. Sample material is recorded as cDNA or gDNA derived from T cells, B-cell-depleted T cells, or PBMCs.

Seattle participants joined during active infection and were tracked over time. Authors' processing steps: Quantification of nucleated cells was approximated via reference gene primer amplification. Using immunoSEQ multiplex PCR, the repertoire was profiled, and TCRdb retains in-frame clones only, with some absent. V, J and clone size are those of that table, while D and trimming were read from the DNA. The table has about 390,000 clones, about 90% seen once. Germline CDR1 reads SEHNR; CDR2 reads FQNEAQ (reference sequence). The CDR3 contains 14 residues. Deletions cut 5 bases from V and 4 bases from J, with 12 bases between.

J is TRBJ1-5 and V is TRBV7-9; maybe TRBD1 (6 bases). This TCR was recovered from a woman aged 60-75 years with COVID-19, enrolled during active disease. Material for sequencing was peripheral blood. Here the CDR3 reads CASSPGEWNQPQHF. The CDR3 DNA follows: TGTGCCAGCAGCCCAGGGGAATGGAATCAGCCCCAGCATTTT.